This T cell receptor (beta chain) derives from a study of cytomegalovirus exposure and HLA in healthy donors. About the research overall: Per a later analysis, the approximately 690 first-cohort and 120 validation repertoires shared one platform.

This clone was seen just once. Some clones are missing from TCRdb's copy, which holds only in-frame ones; the method was immunoSEQ multiplex PCR. The data contain roughly 200,000 clones, roughly 81% of them singletons. This TCR was recovered from a woman in her 30s in good health and CMV-seronegative. The specimen was PBMCs.

The DNA of the CDR3 is TGTGCCAGCAGCCTGGGACAGGGGTACAATGAGCAGTTCTTC. This sequence encodes CASSLGQGYNEQFF. V gene TRBV5-5 combines with J gene TRBJ2-1; 10 nucleotides match TRBD1. J was trimmed by 4 bases and V by 4 bases; bases with no gene match: 2. The V gene's germline CDR1 is SGHKS and CDR2 YYEKEE (reference sequence). The CDR3 runs to 14 residues.